This T cell receptor beta chain was obtained from a study of human T cells and chemical hapten exposure. The library put unique molecular identifiers onto individual cDNA molecules. A single record per CDR3 protein comes from TCRdb applying MiXCR to the RACE reads. In the table there are roughly 110,000 distinct CDR3 sequences, about 12% of which are singletons. The CDR3 covers 15 residues. Trimming stripped 4 bases from V and 6 bases from J, with 16 bases between. Germline V CDR1 and CDR2: SGHDN, FVKESK. Sample time point: pre-sensitization, week 0. Treatment given: therapeutic diphenylcyclopropenone sensitization with weekly scalp DPC. This clonotype was recorded many times.

This TCR derives from a woman in her 50s with alopecia areata. Some clones in this sample may be carry-over from other donors' samples. The chain recombines TRBV14 with TRBJ1-5; possible D gene TRBD1, 5 bases. Sequences were derived from whole blood, sampled in connection with sensitization to the hapten diphenylcyclopropenone (DPC). In nucleotides, the CDR3 is TGTGCCAGCAGCCCCGAGAAAGGGGCGGTTCAGCCCCAGCATTTT. Its translation is CASSPEKGAVQPQHF.